The sequence of this TCR beta chain was determined in a study of blood T cell repertoires in COVID-19. Turning to the study itself: Whether acute or convalescent, the COVID-19 samples came from the United States, Italy and Spain. T cells, B-cell-depleted T cells, or PBMCs supplied cDNA or gDNA.

The CDR3 has 15 residues. The germline V and J ends were trimmed by 3 bases and 3 bases, with 14 bases remaining between them. Per the germline V gene, CDR1 is LGHNA and CDR2 is YSLEER. As handled by the study authors: The authors estimated nucleated cell counts from reference gene primer amplification. Sequenced by immunoSEQ multiplex PCR; TCRdb stores in-frame clones only, minus some. V and J calls and clone size are those listed in that table; D and trimming were worked out from the DNA. The table shows roughly 150,000 clones, with roughly 86% occurring only once. Enrolment of Seattle patients took place during active infection, and they were followed longitudinally. This clone was detected only a few times.

The genes are TRBV4-3 and TRBJ1-2; D is possibly TRBD1 (6 bases). Sequenced input: peripheral blood. The sequence was obtained from a woman older than 75 with COVID-19, enrolled during active disease. The CDR3 DNA follows: TGCGCCAGCAGCCAGGACCGGGACACATACTATGGCTACACCTTC. Translating it yields CASSQDRDTYYGYTF.